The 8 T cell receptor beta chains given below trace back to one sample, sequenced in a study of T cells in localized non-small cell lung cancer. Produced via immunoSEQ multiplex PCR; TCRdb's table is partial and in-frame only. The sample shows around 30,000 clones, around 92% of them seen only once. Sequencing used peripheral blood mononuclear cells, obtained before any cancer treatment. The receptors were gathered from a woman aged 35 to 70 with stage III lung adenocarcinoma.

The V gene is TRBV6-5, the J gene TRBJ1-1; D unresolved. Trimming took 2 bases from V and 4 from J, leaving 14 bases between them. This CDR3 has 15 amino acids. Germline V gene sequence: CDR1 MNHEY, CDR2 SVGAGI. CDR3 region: CASSYAGVGGTEAFF. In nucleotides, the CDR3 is TGTGCCAGCAGTTACGCCGGGGTGGGAGGCACTGAAGCTTTCTTT.

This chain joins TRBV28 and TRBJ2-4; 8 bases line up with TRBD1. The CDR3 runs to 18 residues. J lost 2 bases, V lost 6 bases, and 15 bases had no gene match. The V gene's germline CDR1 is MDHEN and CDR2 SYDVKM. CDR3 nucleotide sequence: TGTGCCAGCAGACTCGGGACAGGAGGAGTCGTTACCAAAAACATTCAGTACTTC. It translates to CASRLGTGGVVTKNIQYF.

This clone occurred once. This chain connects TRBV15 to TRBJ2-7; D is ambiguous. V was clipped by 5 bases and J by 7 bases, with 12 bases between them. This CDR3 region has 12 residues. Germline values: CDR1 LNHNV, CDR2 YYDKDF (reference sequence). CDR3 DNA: TGTGCCACCAGCTTAGGGATGGGAGAGCAGTACTTC. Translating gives CATSLGMGEQYF.

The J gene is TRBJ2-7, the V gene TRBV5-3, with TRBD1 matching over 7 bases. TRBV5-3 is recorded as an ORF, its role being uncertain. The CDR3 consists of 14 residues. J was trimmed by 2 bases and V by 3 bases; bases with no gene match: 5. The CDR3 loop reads CARSWDSPPYEQYF. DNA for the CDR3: TGTGCCAGAAGCTGGGACAGCCCGCCCTACGAGCAGTACTTC.

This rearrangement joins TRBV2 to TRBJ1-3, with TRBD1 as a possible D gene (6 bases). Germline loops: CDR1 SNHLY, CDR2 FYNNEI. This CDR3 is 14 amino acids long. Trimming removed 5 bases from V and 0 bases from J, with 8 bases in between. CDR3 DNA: TGTGCCAGCAGTAAGGACAGCTCTGGAAACACCATATATTTT. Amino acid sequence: CASSKDSSGNTIYF.

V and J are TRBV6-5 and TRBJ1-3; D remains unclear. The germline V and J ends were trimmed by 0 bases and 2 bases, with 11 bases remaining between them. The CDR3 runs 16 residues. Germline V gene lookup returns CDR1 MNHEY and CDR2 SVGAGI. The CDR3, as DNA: TGTGCCAGCAGTTACTCGGTTACAGCTACTGGAAACACCATATATTTT. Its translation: CASSYSVTATGNTIYF.

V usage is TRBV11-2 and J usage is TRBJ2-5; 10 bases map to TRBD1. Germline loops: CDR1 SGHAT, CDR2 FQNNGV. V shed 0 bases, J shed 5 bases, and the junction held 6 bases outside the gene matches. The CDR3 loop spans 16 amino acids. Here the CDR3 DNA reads TGTGCCAGCAGCTTAGATACGACAGGGGGCCTCGAGACCCAGTACTTC. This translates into CASSLDTTGGLETQYF. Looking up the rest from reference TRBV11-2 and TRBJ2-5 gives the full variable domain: EAGVAQSPRYKIIEKRQSVAFWCNPISGHATLYWYQQILGQGPKLLIQFQNNGVVDDSQLPKDRFSAERLKGVDSTLKIQPAKLEDSAVYLCASSLDTTGGLETQYFGPGTRLLVL.

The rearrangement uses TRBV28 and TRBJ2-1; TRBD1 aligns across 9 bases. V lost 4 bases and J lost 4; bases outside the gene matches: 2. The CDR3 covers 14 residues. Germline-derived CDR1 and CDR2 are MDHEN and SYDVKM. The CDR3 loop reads CASSSGTGYNEQFF. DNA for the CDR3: TGTGCCAGCAGTTCTGGGACAGGGTACAATGAGCAGTTCTTC.